The clone carrying this TCR beta chain was seen repeatedly, ten times or more. The antigen is unknown. The investigators amplified TCR beta CDR3 regions from RNA transcripts. The TCR CDR3 first-round RT-PCR relied on the HTBI primer set. TCRdb re-analysed the multiplex PCR reads in MiXCR, keeping a single row per CDR3 protein. The sample lists 350,000 to 450,000 distinct CDR3 sequences; more than 11% were seen once. The sample is drawn from a study of T cells in Graves' hyperthyroidism and ophthalmopathy. General observations from the study: In the blood, most expanded thyroid clonotypes above 0.001 appeared as well. Ophthalmopathy, as predicted by the model, came a median roughly 6.3 months after the prediction.

Stable Graves' hyperthyroidism meant no ophthalmopathy progression within 18 months. The hyperthyroidism was newly diagnosed and had lasted under 2 months; the patients were aged 18 to 65. V lost 4 bases, J lost 3 bases, and 8 bases lay in between. The CDR3 contains 12 residues. CDR1 is SGHNT and CDR2 is YYREEE in the germline V gene (reference sequence). Sequencing was done on a sample of blood. The TCR was taken from a woman aged 60-70 years with Graves' hyperthyroidism. The chain carries TRBV5-4 and TRBJ2-7; D is perhaps TRBD1 (5 bases). For the CDR3, the DNA is TGTGCCAGCAGCGCCGACAGCTACGAGCAGTACTTC. It specifies CASSADSYEQYF.